Listed here are 7 T cell receptor beta chains from one sample, sequenced in a study of Graves' ophthalmopathy and Graves' hyperthyroidism (dated by TCRdb to 2016 to 2018). Sequencing relied on an Illumina HiSeq 2000. For repertoire sequencing, TCR beta CDR3 regions were amplified from RNA transcripts. The first round of RT-PCR was done with HTBI primers and the Qiagen OneStep RT-PCR kit, and was followed by a second round of multiplex PCR, then size selection and purification. In TCRdb, the public reads were trimmed at Q25 with fastp and aligned with MiXCR, with productive beta chains retained. CDR3 protein sequences are deduplicated, and each keeps its most common genes and DNA. Within this sample are about 740,000 distinct CDR3 sequences, with 40% of them counted one time only. The top ten constitute 35% to 55% of the sample. Material: peripheral blood. The receptors originated from an adult man with Graves' ophthalmopathy.

The rearrangement links TRBV20-1 to TRBJ1-4; D possibly corresponds to TRBD1 (6 bases). The V end was cut by 3 bases, the J end by 2 bases, with 10 bases between. The CDR3 runs to 14 residues. Germline lookup yields CDR1 DFQATT and CDR2 SNEGSKA (reference sequence). For the CDR3, the DNA is TGCAGTGCTAGGGGGCAGGGGACTAATGAAAAACTGTTTTTT. Residues: CSARGQGTNEKLFF.

This chain links TRBV29-1 with TRBJ2-2; D is ambiguous. Trimming cost V 7 bases and J 0 bases, with 12 bases left between them. CDR3 size: 14 residues. CDR1 SQVTM and CDR2 ANQGSEA come from the germline V gene. CDR3 region: CSAERTANTGELFF. As DNA, the CDR3 is TGCAGCGCCGAAAGGACCGCGAACACCGGGGAGCTGTTTTTT.

This clonotype was found many times. The DNA for the CDR3 is TGCAGCGTTGAAAGTGGCGGGGGCGCGAACACCGGGGAGCTGTTTTTT. Residues: CSVESGGGANTGELFF. The J gene is TRBJ2-2, the V gene TRBV29-1; tentatively, D is TRBD2 (7 bases). Trimming took off 2 bases at V and 0 bases at J, with 13 bases between the two ends. The germline CDR1 and CDR2 sequences are SQVTM and ANQGSEA. The CDR3 runs to 16 residues.

CDR3 sequence (DNA): TGCAGCGTTTTCAGGCGTTCGCCTCAAGAGACCCAGTACTTC. This codes for CSVFRRSPQETQYF. The V call is TRBV29-1, the J call TRBJ2-5; D gene uncertain. Germline V lookup: CDR1 SQVTM, CDR2 ANQGSEA. Trimming removed 5 bases at V and 2 bases at J, with 15 bases between. The CDR3 extends over 14 amino acids.

This clonotype has just a few counts. V is TRBV12-5 and J is TRBJ1-1; no definite D call. The CDR3 is 13 amino acids. Germline values: CDR1 LGHNT, CDR2 FRNRAP. The ends were cut back, 0 bases at V and 3 bases at J, with 5 bases in the middle. CDR3: CASGLVGYTEAFF. The CDR3 DNA is TGTGCTAGTGGTTTGGTGGGGTACACTGAAGCTTTCTTT.

This clonotype was seen a few times. The V and J genes are TRBV2 and TRBJ2-7; D is tentatively TRBD1 or TRBD2 (5 bases each). Germline assignment: CDR1 SNHLY and CDR2 FYNNEI. The CDR3 is 15 residues long. Trimming took off 4 bases at V and 0 bases at J, with 13 bases between the two ends. CDR3 nucleotides: TGTGCCAGCAGTGGAGTCCGGGACGGCTCCTACGAGCAGTACTTC. It is translated as CASSGVRDGSYEQYF.

This clonotype has ten or more counts. The chain employs TRBV2 and TRBJ1-6, with 7 nucleotides matching TRBD1. There are 15 residues in the CDR3. Germline V gene lookup returns CDR1 SNHLY and CDR2 FYNNEI. V shed 5 bases and J 6 bases; nucleotides not matched to a gene: 7. This chain's CDR3 is CASSTQGHLNSPLHF. CDR3 sequence (DNA): TGTGCCAGCAGTACACAGGGGCACCTTAATTCACCCCTCCACTTT.